This TCR beta chain emerged from a study of memory CD4+ T cells and cytomegalovirus serostatus. Study information: Donors were healthy Belgian adults, under ten CMV seropositive and about two dozen seronegative.

Measured with immunoSEQ multiplex PCR; TCRdb has only the in-frame clones, and not every one. The sample holds about 56,000 clones, about 81% seen once. Single viable CD3+CD4+CD8-CD45RO+ cells were sorted as the memory CD4+ T cells. The CDR3 spans 15 residues. The V gene end was trimmed by 8 bases and the J gene end by 5 bases; junction bases not matched to a gene: 13. Germline V gene sequence: CDR1 SGHVS, CDR2 FQNEAQ. The chain is built from TRBV7-8 and TRBJ2-3; 7 nucleotides agree with TRBD1. Sequencing used memory CD4+ T cells from blood. The receptor's source is an adult in good health and CMV-seronegative. The CDR3 is CASDPGTAWRDTQYF. The CDR3 DNA reads TGTGCCAGCGACCCCGGGACAGCCTGGAGAGATACGCAGTATTTT.